This note documents a single TCR beta chain sequence. Its antigen remains unidentified. The germline CDR1 and CDR2 sequences are SGHVS and FQNEAQ. This CDR3 has 18 amino acids. V dropped 1 base and J dropped 10 bases, with 26 bases sitting between them. Sequencing was performed with immunoSEQ multiplex PCR; in TCRdb, only in-frame clones are kept and a portion is missing. The sample holds just under 20,000 clones; roughly 78% are singletons and the top ten take about 19%. The source of the sample is a study of CD4 T cells in relation to SARS-CoV-2 and coronaviruses. The unexposed donors gave CD4+ T cells in about 2010-2019, prior to COVID-19. After 10 to 11 days of culture, CD4+ T cells were isolated. Findings and caveats of the study: This crossreactivity analysis covered spike protein alone, no other viral proteins.

This chain uses TRBV7-8 with TRBJ2-1; possibly TRBD2 for D (6 bases). The sequence was collected from a human donor in good health. Specimen: CD4+ T cells from PBMCs, cultured in vitro. Written as DNA, the CDR3 is TGTGCCAGCAGCTTAGTTTCCGTTAGCAGGAGGGACCGGTCGGAGCAGTTCTTC. This encodes CASSLVSVSRRDRSEQFF.